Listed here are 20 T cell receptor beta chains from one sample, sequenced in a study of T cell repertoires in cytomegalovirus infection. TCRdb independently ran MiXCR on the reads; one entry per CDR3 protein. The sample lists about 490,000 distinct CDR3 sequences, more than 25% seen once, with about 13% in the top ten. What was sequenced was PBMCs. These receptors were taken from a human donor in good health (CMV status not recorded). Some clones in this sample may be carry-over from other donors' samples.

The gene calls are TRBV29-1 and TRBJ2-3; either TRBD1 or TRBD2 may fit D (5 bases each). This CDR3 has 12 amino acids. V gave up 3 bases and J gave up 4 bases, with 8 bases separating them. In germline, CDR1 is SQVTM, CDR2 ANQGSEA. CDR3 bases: TGCAGCGTTGAGGGGACCTCAGATACGCAGTATTTT. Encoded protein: CSVEGTSDTQYF.

The CDR3 DNA reads as TGTGCCAGCAGTTCTGGGACTAGCAGGGACATTCAGTACTTC. Protein sequence: CASSSGTSRDIQYF. The J gene is TRBJ2-4, the V gene TRBV12-3 or TRBV12-4, with TRBD2 identical over 9 bases. The trim removed 4 bases at V and 8 bases at J, leaving 6 bases unmatched. The CDR3 has 14 amino acids.

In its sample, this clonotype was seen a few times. CDR3 protein: CASSLRPGQVNTEAFF. The CDR3 nucleotides are TGTGCCAGCAGTTTAAGGCCCGGACAGGTGAACACTGAAGCTTTCTTT. This chain connects TRBV27 to TRBJ1-1, with 7 positions matching TRBD1. The CDR3 totals 16 residues. J was trimmed by 0 bases and V by 2 bases; bases with no gene match: 6. CDR1 and CDR2 from the germline V gene are MNHEY and SMNVEV (reference sequence).

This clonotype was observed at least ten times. The CDR3 is CASSLDSRVNNQPQHF. As DNA, the CDR3 is TGTGCCAGCAGCTTAGATAGTCGGGTGAACAATCAGCCCCAGCATTTT. The chain has TRBV7-9 and TRBJ1-5; D gene uncertain. The germline V gene has CDR1 SEHNR and CDR2 FQNEAQ (reference sequence). CDR3 size: 16 residues. Trimming removed 1 base from V and 3 bases from J, with 13 bases in between.

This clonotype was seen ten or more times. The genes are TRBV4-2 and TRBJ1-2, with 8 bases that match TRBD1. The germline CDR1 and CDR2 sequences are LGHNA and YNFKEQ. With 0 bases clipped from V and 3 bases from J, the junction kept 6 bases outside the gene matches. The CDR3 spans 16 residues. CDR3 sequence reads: CASSQELAGGDYGYTF. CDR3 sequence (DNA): TGTGCCAGCAGCCAAGAGTTGGCAGGGGGCGACTATGGCTACACCTTC.

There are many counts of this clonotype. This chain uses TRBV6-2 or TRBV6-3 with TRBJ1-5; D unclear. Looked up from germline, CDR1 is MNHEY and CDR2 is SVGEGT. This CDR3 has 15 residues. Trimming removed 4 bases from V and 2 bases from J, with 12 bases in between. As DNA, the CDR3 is TGTGCCAGCAGTTCTCCGACAACGGGCAATCAGCCCCAGCATTTT. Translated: CASSSPTTGNQPQHF.

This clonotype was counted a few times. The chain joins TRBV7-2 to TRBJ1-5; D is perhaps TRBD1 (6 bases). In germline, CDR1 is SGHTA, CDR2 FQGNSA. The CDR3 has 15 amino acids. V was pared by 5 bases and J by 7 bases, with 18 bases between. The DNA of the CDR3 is TGTGCCAGCAGCCTATGGTCGGGGGCCGAACAGCCCCAGCATTTT. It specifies CASSLWSGAEQPQHF.

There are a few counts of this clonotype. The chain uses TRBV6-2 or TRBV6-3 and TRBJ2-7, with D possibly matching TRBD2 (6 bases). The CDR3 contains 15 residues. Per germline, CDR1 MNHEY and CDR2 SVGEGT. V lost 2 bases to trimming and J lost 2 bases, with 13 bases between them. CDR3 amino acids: CASSYPLSGTYEQYF. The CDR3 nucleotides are TGTGCCAGCAGTTACCCCCTTAGCGGAACCTACGAGCAGTACTTC.

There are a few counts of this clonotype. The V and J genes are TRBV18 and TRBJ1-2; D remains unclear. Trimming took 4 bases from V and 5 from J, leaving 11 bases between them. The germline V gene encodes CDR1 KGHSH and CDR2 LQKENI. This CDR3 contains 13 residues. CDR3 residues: CASSQGGTYGYTF. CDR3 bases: TGTGCCAGCTCACAGGGCGGAACTTATGGCTACACCTTC. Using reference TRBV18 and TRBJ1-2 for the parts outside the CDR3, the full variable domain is NAGVMQNPRHLVRRRGQEARLRCSPMKGHSHVYWYRQLPEEGLKFMVYLQKENIIDESGMPKERFSAEFPKEGPSILRIQQVVRGDSAAYFCASSQGGTYGYTFGSGTRLTVV.

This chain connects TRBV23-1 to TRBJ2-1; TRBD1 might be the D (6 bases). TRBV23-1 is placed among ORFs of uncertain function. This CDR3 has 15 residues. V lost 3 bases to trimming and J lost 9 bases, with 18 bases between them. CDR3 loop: CASSHDGPLGGEQFF. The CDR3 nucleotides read TGCGCCAGCAGTCATGACGGACCCTTAGGGGGTGAGCAGTTCTTC.

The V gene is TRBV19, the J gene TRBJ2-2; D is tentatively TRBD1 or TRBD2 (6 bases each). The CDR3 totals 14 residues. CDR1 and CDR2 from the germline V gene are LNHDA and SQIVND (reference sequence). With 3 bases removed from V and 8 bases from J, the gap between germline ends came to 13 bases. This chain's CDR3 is CASSMRGVAGELFF. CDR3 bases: TGTGCCAGTAGTATGAGGGGGGTAGCAGGGGAGCTGTTTTTT.

This CDR3 reads CASSEAGGGYNEQFF. CDR3 in DNA: TGTGCCAGCTCCGAAGCGGGAGGGGGCTACAATGAGCAGTTCTTC. The chain has TRBV12-3 or TRBV12-4 and TRBJ2-1; 10 bases map to TRBD2. The CDR3 is 15 amino acids. V lost 8 bases and J lost 3; bases outside the gene matches: 7.

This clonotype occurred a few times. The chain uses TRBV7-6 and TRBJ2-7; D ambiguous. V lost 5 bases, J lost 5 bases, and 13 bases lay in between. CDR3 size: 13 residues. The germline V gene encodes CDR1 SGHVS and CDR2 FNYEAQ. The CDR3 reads CASSTSQDDEQYV. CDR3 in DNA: TGTGCCAGCAGCACCTCTCAGGACGACGAGCAGTACGTC.

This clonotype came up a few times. CDR3 sequence reads: CASSVAAPSTGELFF. CDR3 sequence (DNA): TGTGCCAGTTCCGTTGCGGCTCCATCCACCGGGGAGCTGTTTTTT. The chain joins TRBV19 to TRBJ2-2, with D unclear. CDR3 length: 15 residues. Trimming took 8 bases from V and 4 from J, leaving 17 bases between them. CDR1 and CDR2 (germline): LNHDA, SQIVND (reference sequence).

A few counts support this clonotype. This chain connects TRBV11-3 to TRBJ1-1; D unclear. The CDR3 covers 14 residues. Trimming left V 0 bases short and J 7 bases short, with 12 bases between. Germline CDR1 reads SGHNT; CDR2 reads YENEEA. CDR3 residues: CASSLDKVVNEAFF. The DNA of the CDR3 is TGTGCCAGCAGCTTAGACAAGGTAGTCAATGAAGCTTTCTTT.

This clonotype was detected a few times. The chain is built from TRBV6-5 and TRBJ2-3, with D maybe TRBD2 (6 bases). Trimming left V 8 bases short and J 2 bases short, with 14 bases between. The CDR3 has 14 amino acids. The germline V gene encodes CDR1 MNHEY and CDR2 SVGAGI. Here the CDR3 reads CASRNGLNTDTQYF. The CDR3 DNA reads TGTGCCAGCCGAAACGGACTAAACACAGATACGCAGTATTTT.

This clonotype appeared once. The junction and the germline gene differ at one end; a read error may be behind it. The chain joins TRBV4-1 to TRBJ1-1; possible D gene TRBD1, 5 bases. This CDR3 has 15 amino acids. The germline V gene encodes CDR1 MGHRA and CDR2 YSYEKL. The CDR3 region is CASSPDQGFLTEAFF. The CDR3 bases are TGTGCCAGCAGCCCCGATCAGGGCTTTCTTACTGAAGCTTTCTTT.

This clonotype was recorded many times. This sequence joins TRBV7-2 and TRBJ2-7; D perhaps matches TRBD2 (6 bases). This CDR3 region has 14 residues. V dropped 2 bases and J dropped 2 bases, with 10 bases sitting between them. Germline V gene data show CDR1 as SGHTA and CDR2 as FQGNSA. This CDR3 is CASSLSRGTYEQYF. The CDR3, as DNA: TGTGCCAGCAGCTTATCGCGCGGGACCTACGAGCAGTACTTC. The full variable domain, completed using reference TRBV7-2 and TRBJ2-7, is GAGVSQSPSNKVTEKGKDVELRCDPISGHTALYWYRQSLGQGLEFLIYFQGNSAPDKSGLPSDRFSAERTGGSVSTLTIQRTQQEDSAVYLCASSLSRGTYEQYFGPGTRLTVT.

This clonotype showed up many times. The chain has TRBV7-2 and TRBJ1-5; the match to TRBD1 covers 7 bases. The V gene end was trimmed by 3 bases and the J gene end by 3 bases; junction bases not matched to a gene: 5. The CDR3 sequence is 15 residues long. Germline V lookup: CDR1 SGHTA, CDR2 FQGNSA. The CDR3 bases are TGTGCCAGCAGCTTGGTGACAGGGAACAATCAGCCCCAGCATTTT. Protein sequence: CASSLVTGNNQPQHF.

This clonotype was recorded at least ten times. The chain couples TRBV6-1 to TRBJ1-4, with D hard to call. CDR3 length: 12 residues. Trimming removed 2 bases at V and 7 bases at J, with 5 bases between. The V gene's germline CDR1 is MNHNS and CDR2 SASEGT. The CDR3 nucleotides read TGTGCCAGCAGTGAACAAGGTGAAAAACTGTTTTTT. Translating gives CASSEQGEKLFF.